These 21 T cell receptor beta chains were sequenced from one sample in a study of blood T cells in healthy people across ages. With a J-beta primer mix and a sample-barcoded 5' primer, a second PCR ran 7 to 11 cycles. TCRdb reanalysed the 5' RACE reads using MiXCR and keeps one entry per CDR3 protein. This sample has around 990,000 distinct CDR3 sequences; roughly two fifths occur once, and the top ten carry about an eighth. The sequencing input was blood. Every receptor here comes from a man aged 18 to 30 in good health.

The rearrangement uses TRBV15 and TRBJ2-7; D ambiguous. This CDR3 contains 14 residues. Deletions cut 3 bases from V and 5 bases from J, with 14 bases between. Germline lookup yields CDR1 LNHNV and CDR2 YYDKDF (reference sequence). The CDR3 protein is CATSRRNEADEQYF. The CDR3 DNA sequence: TGTGCCACCAGCAGGCGAAACGAGGCGGACGAGCAGTACTTC.

Concerning this clonotype: A much larger clone lies a single base off, so this may be a read error. The V call is TRBV7-2, the J call TRBJ2-7, with D possibly being TRBD1 (6 bases). Germline CDR1 and CDR2: SGHTA and FQGNSA. The CDR3 runs 14 residues. CDR3 sequence (DNA): TGTGCCGGCAGCTTAGGGGACATAAGCTACGAGCAGTACTTC. Its translation: CAGSLGDISYEQYF. Filled out from reference TRBV7-2 and TRBJ2-7, the complete variable domain reads GAGVSQSPSNKVTEKGKDVELRCDPISGHTALYWYRQSLGQGLEFLIYFQGNSAPDKSGLPSDRFSAERTGGSVSTLTIQRTQQEDSAVYLCAGSLGDISYEQYFGPGTRLTVT.

This clonotype was found a few times. The chain has TRBV2 and TRBJ1-2, with 10 bases matching TRBD1. V lost 6 bases and J lost 4; bases outside the gene matches: 8. Germline-derived CDR1 and CDR2 are SNHLY and FYNNEI. This CDR3 region has 15 residues. CDR3 sequence reads: CASSIGTGVTYGYTF. CDR3 in DNA: TGTGCCAGCAGCATCGGGACAGGGGTTACCTATGGCTACACCTTC. Variable domain in full (rest from reference TRBV2 and TRBJ1-2): EPEVTQTPSHQVTQMGQEVILRCVPISNHLYFYWYRQILGQKVEFLVSFYNNEISEKSEIFDDQFSVERPDGSNFTLKIRSTKLEDSAMYFCASSIGTGVTYGYTFGSGTRLTVV.

The chain joins TRBV7-9 to TRBJ2-1, with 7 bases fitting TRBD1. Germline V gives CDR1 SEHNR, CDR2 FQNEAQ (reference sequence). V lost 4 bases and J lost 4; bases outside the gene matches: 7. This CDR3 spans 15 amino acids. In nucleotides, the CDR3 is TGTGCCAGCAGCTCTGGGACAGCCTCTTACAATGAGCAGTTCTTC. Residues: CASSSGTASYNEQFF.

At least ten counts were recorded for this clonotype. This chain links TRBV29-1 with TRBJ1-2, with D maybe TRBD1 (6 bases). Germline CDR1 is SQVTM and CDR2 is ANQGSEA. V lost 6 bases and J 4 bases, leaving 18 bases between the germline ends. The length of the CDR3 is 14 residues. The CDR3, as DNA: TGCAGCGTCCCCAGGGGTGCCAGGGCCTATGGCTACACCTTC. It yields the protein CSVPRGARAYGYTF.

The chain couples TRBV5-1 to TRBJ1-1, with no clear D. This CDR3 comprises 14 residues. With 4 bases removed from V and 3 bases from J, the gap between germline ends came to 13 bases. Germline V gives CDR1 SGHRS, CDR2 YFSETQ. CDR3 sequence: CASSENAWDTEAFF. Written as DNA, the CDR3 is TGCGCCAGCAGCGAAAACGCCTGGGACACTGAAGCTTTCTTT.

This sequence joins TRBV6-5 and TRBJ1-2; D remains unclear. Germline V gives CDR1 MNHEY, CDR2 SVGAGI. CDR3 size: 11 residues. The V and J ends lost 7 bases and 7 bases respectively, with 10 bases between them. The CDR3 loop is CASKDGRGYTF. CDR3 nucleotide sequence: TGTGCCAGCAAGGACGGTCGTGGCTACACCTTC.

This clonotype has only a few counts. This chain connects TRBV18 to TRBJ1-1; D may be TRBD1 (6 bases). V was shortened by 3 bases and J by 4 bases, with 12 bases between the two germline ends. Germline CDR1 reads KGHSH; CDR2 reads LQKENI. CDR3 length: 14 amino acids. The CDR3, as DNA: TGTGCCAGCTCACCGTTATCACAGGGCACTGAAGCTTTCTTT. Its translation is CASSPLSQGTEAFF. Based on the CDR3 plus reference TRBV18 and TRBJ1-1, the full variable domain is NAGVMQNPRHLVRRRGQEARLRCSPMKGHSHVYWYRQLPEEGLKFMVYLQKENIIDESGMPKERFSAEFPKEGPSILRIQQVVRGDSAAYFCASSPLSQGTEAFFGQGTRLTVV.

The chain uses TRBV7-9 and TRBJ2-3, with D perhaps matching TRBD2 (6 bases). CDR3 length: 15 amino acids. Trimming took 0 bases from V and 2 from J, leaving 9 bases between them. Looked up from germline, CDR1 is SEHNR and CDR2 is FQNEAQ (reference sequence). This CDR3 reads CASSLAGGITDTQYF. CDR3 sequence (DNA): TGTGCCAGCAGCTTAGCTGGGGGGATCACAGATACGCAGTATTTT.

This clonotype was seen a few times. The chain is built from TRBV10-3 and TRBJ1-1; 7 bases map to TRBD1. V was pared by 10 bases and J by 1 base, with 6 bases of the junction left unmatched. Germline CDR1 ENHRY, CDR2 SYGVKD. The CDR3 sequence is 13 residues long. CDR3: CATSDRKNTEAFF. The CDR3 bases are TGTGCCACCTCGGACAGGAAGAACACTGAAGCTTTCTTT.

The rearrangement links TRBV6-1 to TRBJ1-1; D gene ambiguous. Germline CDR1 and CDR2: MNHNS and SASEGT. The CDR3 is 13 amino acids. With 4 bases removed from V and 6 bases from J, the gap between germline ends came to 12 bases. The CDR3 nucleotides are TGTGCCAGCAGTGCCGACGGAGGCTCTGAAGCTTTCTTT. Amino acids: CASSADGGSEAFF.

In its sample, this clonotype was seen a few times. This rearrangement joins TRBV29-1 to TRBJ2-4; D is perhaps TRBD1 (5 bases). Per germline, CDR1 SQVTM and CDR2 ANQGSEA. V was clipped by 6 bases and J by 14 bases, with 17 bases between them. The CDR3 runs 11 residues. CDR3 sequence: CSVDSLGREYF. CDR3 nucleotide sequence: TGCAGCGTAGACAGCCTCGGACGGGAGTACTTC.

This clonotype has just a few counts. This sequence joins TRBV7-9 and TRBJ2-1, with D tentatively TRBD1 (6 bases). CDR3 length: 15 amino acids. Per the germline V gene, CDR1 is SEHNR and CDR2 is FQNEAQ (reference sequence). V lost 4 bases to trimming and J lost 4 bases, with 14 bases between them. CDR3: CASSSGQRHYNEQFF. Written as DNA, the CDR3 is TGTGCCAGCAGCTCTGGACAGCGGCATTACAATGAGCAGTTCTTC.

As concerns this clonotype: A much larger clone sits a single nucleotide away, making a read error possible. The chain is built from TRBV20-1 and TRBJ1-2; TRBD1 might be the D (5 bases). Germline CDR1 is DFQATT and CDR2 is SNEGSKA (reference sequence). V was shortened by 2 bases and J by 1 base, with 20 bases between the two germline ends. The CDR3 has 17 residues. The CDR3 DNA follows: TGCAGTGCTAGAAGTGGCCCGAGACAGCCATTTAACTATGGCTACACCTTC. Amino acids: CSARSGPRQPFNYGYTF.

The rearrangement joins TRBV14 to TRBJ2-7, with TRBD1 as a possible D gene (5 bases). Germline CDR1 and CDR2: SGHDN and FVKESK. V lost 5 bases and J lost 0, with 17 bases in between. This CDR3 contains 16 residues. CDR3 residues: CASSDGHSLFSYEQYF. DNA for the CDR3: TGTGCCAGCAGCGACGGACACTCCTTATTCTCCTACGAGCAGTACTTC.

This clonotype came up a few times. This chain links TRBV10-3 with TRBJ1-1; D is undetermined. Germline-derived CDR1 and CDR2 are ENHRY and SYGVKD. The CDR3 is 13 residues long. Deletions cut 3 bases from V and 1 base from J, with 6 bases between. CDR3 bases: TGTGCCATCAGTGACACTCCGAACACTGAAGCTTTCTTT. Its protein is CAISDTPNTEAFF.

This clonotype appeared a few times. The CDR3 region is CASSHRTGGEPDTQYF. The CDR3 region has the DNA TGTGCCAGCAGCCATCGGACAGGGGGCGAACCAGATACGCAGTATTTT. The rearrangement links TRBV12-3 or TRBV12-4 to TRBJ2-3; 11 bases line up with TRBD1. The CDR3 has 16 amino acids. The V segment lost 6 bases and the J segment 4 bases; nucleotides outside the gene matches: 9.

There are a few counts of this clonotype. One base away lies a much larger clone, so this may be a sequencing read error. V usage is TRBV6-2 or TRBV6-3 and J usage is TRBJ2-5; no clear D gene. Germline CDR1 MNHEY, CDR2 SVGEGT. Trimming pared 2 bases from V and 2 bases from J, leaving 9 bases between. This CDR3 spans 14 amino acids. DNA of the CDR3: TGTGCCAGCAGTTACGCGATACCACAAGAGACCCAGTACTTC. Protein product: CASSYAIPQETQYF.

The chain recombines TRBV25-1 with TRBJ1-2; D is ambiguous. There are 13 residues in the CDR3. CDR1 and CDR2 from the germline V gene are MGHDK and SYGVNS. Trimming cost V 8 bases and J 4 bases, with 14 bases left between them. Here the CDR3 DNA reads TGTGCCAGCCAGGTGGGCTTCGGCTATGGCTACACCTTC. Its protein product is CASQVGFGYGYTF.

This clonotype was recorded many times. The J gene is TRBJ2-7, the V gene TRBV11-1; no clear D gene. The CDR3 totals 11 residues. Trimming pared 9 bases from V and 2 bases from J, leaving 8 bases between. CDR1 is SGHAT and CDR2 is FQDESV in the germline V gene (reference sequence). CDR3 nucleotide sequence: TGTGCCAGTGGGGTGCCCTACGAGCAGTACTTC. Translation: CASGVPYEQYF.

This clonotype was found many times. The chain couples TRBV29-1 to TRBJ2-1, with 11 nucleotides matching TRBD2. V shed 7 bases and J 8 bases; nucleotides not matched to a gene: 7. CDR1 and CDR2 (germline): SQVTM, ANQGSEA. CDR3 length equals 13 residues. CDR3 loop: CSGVAGGLYEQFF. The DNA of the CDR3 is TGCAGCGGCGTAGCGGGGGGGCTCTATGAGCAGTTCTTC.